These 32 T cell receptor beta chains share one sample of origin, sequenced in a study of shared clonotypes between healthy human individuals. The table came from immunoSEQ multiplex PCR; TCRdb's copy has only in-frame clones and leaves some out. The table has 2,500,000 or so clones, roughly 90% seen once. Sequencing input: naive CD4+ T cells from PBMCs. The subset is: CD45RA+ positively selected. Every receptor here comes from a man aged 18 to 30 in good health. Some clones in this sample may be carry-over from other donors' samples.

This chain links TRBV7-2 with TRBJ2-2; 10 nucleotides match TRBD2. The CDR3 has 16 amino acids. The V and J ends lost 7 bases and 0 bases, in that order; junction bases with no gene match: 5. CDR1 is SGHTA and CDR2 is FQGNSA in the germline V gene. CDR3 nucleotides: TGTGCCAGCACCCCAACTAGCGGGGCGAACACCGGGGAGCTGTTTTTT. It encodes CASTPTSGANTGELFF.

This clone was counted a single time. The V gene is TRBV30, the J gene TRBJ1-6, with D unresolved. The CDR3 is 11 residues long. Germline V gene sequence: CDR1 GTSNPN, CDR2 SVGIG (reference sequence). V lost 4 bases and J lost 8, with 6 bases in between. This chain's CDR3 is CAWNRDSPLHF. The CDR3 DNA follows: TGTGCCTGGAACCGCGATTCACCCCTCCACTTT.

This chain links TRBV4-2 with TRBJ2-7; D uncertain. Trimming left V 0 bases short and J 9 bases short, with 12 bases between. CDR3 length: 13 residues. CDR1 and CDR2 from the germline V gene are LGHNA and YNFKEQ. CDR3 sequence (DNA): TGTGCCAGCAGCCAAGATACTTGGTCCGTGCAGTACTTC. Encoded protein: CASSQDTWSVQYF.

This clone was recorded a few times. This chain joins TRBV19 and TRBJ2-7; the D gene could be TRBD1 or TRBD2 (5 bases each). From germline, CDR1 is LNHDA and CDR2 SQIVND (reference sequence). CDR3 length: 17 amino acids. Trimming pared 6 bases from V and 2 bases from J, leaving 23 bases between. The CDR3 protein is CASRPYGGASPPYEQYF. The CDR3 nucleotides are TGTGCCAGTAGGCCCTATGGGGGAGCCTCACCTCCCTACGAGCAGTACTTC.

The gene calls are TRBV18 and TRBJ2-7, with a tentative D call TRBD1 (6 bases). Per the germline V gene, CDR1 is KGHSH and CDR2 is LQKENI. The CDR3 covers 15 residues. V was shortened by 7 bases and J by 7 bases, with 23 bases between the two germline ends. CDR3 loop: CASYPGTPATSEQYF. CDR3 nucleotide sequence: TGTGCCAGCTACCCCGGGACACCGGCCACCTCGGAGCAGTACTTC. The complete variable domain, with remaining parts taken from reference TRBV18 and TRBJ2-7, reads NAGVMQNPRHLVRRRGQEARLRCSPMKGHSHVYWYRQLPEEGLKFMVYLQKENIIDESGMPKERFSAEFPKEGPSILRIQQVVRGDSAAYFCASYPGTPATSEQYFGPGTRLTVT.

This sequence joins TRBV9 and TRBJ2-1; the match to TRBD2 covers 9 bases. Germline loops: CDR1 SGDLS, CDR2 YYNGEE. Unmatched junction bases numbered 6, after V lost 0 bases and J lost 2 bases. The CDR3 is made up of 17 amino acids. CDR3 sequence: CASSVDPSGRPYNEQFF. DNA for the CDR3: TGTGCCAGCAGCGTAGATCCCAGCGGGAGGCCCTACAATGAGCAGTTCTTC.

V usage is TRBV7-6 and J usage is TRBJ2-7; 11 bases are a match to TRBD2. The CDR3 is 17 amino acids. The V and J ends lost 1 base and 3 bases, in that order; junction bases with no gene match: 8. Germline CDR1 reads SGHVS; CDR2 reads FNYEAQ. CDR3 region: CASSLGPRGTSGYEQYF. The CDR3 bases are TGTGCCAGCAGCTTAGGGCCAAGGGGGACTAGCGGCTACGAGCAGTACTTC.

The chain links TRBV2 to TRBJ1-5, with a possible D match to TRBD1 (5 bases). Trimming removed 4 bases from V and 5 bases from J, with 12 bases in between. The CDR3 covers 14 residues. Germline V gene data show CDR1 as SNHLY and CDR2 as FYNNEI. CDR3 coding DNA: TGTGCCAGCAGTGGGGGGACTGATGATCAGCCCCAGCATTTT. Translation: CASSGGTDDQPQHF. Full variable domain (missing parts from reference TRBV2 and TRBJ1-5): EPEVTQTPSHQVTQMGQEVILRCVPISNHLYFYWYRQILGQKVEFLVSFYNNEISEKSEIFDDQFSVERPDGSNFTLKIRSTKLEDSAMYFCASSGGTDDQPQHFGDGTRLSIL.

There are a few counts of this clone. CDR3 protein: CASSPGLDRVEAFF. DNA of the CDR3: TGTGCCAGCTCACCAGGATTGGACAGGGTAGAGGCTTTCTTT. The J gene is TRBJ1-1, the V gene TRBV18, with 8 bases matching TRBD1. The germline V gene encodes CDR1 KGHSH and CDR2 LQKENI. The V and J ends lost 2 bases and 11 bases, in that order; junction bases with no gene match: 10. This CDR3 spans 14 amino acids.

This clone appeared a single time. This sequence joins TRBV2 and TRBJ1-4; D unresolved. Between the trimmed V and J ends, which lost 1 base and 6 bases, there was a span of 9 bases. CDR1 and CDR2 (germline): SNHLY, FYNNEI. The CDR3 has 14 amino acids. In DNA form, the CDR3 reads TGTGCCAGCAGTGAAGACGTCGGGTATGAAAAACTGTTTTTT. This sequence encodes CASSEDVGYEKLFF.

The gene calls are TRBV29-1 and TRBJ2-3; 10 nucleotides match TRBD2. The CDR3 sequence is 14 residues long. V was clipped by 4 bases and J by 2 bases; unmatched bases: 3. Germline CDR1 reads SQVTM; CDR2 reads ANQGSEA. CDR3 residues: CSVASGGITDTQYF. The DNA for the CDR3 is TGCAGCGTTGCTAGCGGGGGCATCACAGATACGCAGTATTTT.

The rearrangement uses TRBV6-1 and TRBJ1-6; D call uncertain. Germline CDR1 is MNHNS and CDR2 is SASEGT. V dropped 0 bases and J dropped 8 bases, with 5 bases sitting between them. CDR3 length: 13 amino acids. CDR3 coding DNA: TGTGCCAGCAGTGAAGCTGGAGATTCACCCCTCCACTTT. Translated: CASSEAGDSPLHF.

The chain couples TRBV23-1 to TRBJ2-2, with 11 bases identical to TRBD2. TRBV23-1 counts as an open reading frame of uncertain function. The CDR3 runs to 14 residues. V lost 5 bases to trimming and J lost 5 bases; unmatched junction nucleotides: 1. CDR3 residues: CASSTSGSTGELFF. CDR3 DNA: TGCGCCAGCAGTACTAGCGGGAGTACCGGGGAGCTGTTTTTT.

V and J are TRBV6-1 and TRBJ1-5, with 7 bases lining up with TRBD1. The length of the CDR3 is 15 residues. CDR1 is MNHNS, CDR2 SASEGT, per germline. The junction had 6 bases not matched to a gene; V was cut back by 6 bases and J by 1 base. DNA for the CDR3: TGTGCCAGCAGACCCGGGACAGCGAGCAATCAGCCCCAGCATTTT. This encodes CASRPGTASNQPQHF.

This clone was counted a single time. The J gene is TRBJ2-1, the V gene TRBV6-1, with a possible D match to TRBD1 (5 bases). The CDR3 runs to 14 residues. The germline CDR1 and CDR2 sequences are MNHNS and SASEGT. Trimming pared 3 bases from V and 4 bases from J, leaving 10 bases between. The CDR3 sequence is CASSELDRYNEQFF. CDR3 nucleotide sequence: TGTGCCAGCAGTGAGCTTGACAGATACAATGAGCAGTTCTTC.

The CDR3 DNA reads as TGTGCCTGGAGTGCGACAGCGGCCAATCAGCCCCAGCATTTT. Residues: CAWSATAANQPQHF. This chain links TRBV30 with TRBJ1-5; a weak D match, TRBD1 (5 bases). CDR1 and CDR2 (germline): GTSNPN, SVGIG (reference sequence). The CDR3 is 14 amino acids. With 1 base removed from V and 3 bases from J, the gap between germline ends came to 10 bases.

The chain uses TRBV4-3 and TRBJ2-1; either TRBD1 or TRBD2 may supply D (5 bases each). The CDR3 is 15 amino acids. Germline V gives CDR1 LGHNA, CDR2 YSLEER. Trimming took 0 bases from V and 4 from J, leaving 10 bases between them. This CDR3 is CASSQDTGGYNEQFF. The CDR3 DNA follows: TGCGCCAGCAGCCAAGACACAGGAGGATACAATGAGCAGTTCTTC.

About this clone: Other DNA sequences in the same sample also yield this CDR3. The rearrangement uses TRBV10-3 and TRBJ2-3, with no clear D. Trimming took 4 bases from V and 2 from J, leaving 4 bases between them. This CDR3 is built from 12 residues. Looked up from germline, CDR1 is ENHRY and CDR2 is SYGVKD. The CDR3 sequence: CAISGDTDTQYF. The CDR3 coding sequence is TGTGCCATCAGTGGAGACACAGATACGCAGTATTTT.

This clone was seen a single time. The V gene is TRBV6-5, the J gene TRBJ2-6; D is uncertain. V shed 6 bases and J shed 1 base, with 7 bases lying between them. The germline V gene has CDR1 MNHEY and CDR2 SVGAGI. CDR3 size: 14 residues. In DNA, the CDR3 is TGTGCCAGCAGCCCCTGGTCTGGGGCCAACGTCCTGACTTTC. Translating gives CASSPWSGANVLTF.

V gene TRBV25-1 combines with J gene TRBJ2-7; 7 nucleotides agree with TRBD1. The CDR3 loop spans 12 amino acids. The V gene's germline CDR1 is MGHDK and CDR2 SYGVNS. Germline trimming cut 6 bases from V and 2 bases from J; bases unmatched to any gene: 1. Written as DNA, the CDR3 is TGTGCCAGCAGAGACAGGGCCTACGAGCAGTACTTC. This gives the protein CASRDRAYEQYF.

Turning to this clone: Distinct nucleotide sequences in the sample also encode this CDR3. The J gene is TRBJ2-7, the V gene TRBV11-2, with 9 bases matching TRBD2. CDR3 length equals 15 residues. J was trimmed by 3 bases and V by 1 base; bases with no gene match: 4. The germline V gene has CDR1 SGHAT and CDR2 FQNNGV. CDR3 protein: CASSLGLAVNYEQYF. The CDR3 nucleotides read TGTGCCAGCAGCTTAGGACTAGCGGTTAACTACGAGCAGTACTTC.

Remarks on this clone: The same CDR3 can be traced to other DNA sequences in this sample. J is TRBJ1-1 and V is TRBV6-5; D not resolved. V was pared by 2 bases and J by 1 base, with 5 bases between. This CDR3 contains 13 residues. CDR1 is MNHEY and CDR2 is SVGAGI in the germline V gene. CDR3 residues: CASSYRGNTEAFF. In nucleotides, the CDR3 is TGTGCCAGCAGTTACCGGGGGAACACTGAAGCTTTCTTT.

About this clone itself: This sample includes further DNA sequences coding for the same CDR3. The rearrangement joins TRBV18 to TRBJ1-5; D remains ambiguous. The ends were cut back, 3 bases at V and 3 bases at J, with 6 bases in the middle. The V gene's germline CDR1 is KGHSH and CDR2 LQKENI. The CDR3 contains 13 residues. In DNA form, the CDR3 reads TGTGCCAGCTCACCTCAGGACAATCAGCCCCAGCATTTT. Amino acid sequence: CASSPQDNQPQHF. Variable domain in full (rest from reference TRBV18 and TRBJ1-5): NAGVMQNPRHLVRRRGQEARLRCSPMKGHSHVYWYRQLPEEGLKFMVYLQKENIIDESGMPKERFSAEFPKEGPSILRIQQVVRGDSAAYFCASSPQDNQPQHFGDGTRLSIL.

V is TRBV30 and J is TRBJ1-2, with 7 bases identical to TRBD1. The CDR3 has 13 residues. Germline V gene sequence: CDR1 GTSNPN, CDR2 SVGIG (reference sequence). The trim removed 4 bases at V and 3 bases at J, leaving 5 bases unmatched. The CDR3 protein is CAWTPDRDYGYTF. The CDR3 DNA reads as TGTGCCTGGACCCCCGACAGGGACTATGGCTACACCTTC.

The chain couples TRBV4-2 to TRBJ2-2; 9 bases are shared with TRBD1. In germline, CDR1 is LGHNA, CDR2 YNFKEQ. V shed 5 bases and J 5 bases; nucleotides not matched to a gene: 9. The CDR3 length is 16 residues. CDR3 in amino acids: CASSIQQGAQTGELFF. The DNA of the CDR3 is TGTGCCAGCAGCATTCAACAGGGGGCGCAAACCGGGGAGCTGTTTTTT.

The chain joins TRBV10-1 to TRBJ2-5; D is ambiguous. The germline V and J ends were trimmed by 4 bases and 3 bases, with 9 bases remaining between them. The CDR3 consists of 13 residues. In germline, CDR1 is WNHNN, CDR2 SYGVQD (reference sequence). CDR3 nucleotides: TGCGCCAGCAGTGGACATTTCAAAGAGACCCAGTACTTC. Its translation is CASSGHFKETQYF.

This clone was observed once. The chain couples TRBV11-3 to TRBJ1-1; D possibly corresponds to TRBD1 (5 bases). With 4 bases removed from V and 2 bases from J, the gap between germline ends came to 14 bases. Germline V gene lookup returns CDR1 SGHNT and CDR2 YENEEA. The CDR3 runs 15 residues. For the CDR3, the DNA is TGTGCCAGCAGCTGGGTTGTGGACACTAACACTGAAGCTTTCTTT. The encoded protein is CASSWVVDTNTEAFF.

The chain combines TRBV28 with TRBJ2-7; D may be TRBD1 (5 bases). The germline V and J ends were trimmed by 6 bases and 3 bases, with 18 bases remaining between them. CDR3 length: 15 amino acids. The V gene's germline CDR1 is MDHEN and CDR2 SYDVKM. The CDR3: CASSPSTVANYEQYF. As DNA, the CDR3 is TGTGCCAGCAGCCCCTCGACAGTGGCCAACTACGAGCAGTACTTC.

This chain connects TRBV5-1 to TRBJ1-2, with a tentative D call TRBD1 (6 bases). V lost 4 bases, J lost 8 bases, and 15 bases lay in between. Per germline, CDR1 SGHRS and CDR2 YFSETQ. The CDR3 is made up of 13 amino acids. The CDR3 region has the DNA TGCGCCAGCAGCCACGAGACAGGCGGAGGCTACACCTTC. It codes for CASSHETGGGYTF.

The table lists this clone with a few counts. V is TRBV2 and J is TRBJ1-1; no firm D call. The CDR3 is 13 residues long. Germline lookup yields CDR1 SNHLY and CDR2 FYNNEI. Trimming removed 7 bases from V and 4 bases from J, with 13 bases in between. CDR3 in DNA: TGTGCCAGCACCCTACGAGAAAGCACTGAAGCTTTCTTT. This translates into CASTLRESTEAFF.

The CDR3 DNA reads TGTGCCAGCAGCGTGAGCCGGGGCGGGACCCGGGAGACCCAGTACTTC. It specifies CASSVSRGGTRETQYF. This chain joins TRBV9 and TRBJ2-5; TRBD2 might be the D (6 bases). V gave up 2 bases and J gave up 5 bases, with 19 bases separating them. Germline V lookup: CDR1 SGDLS, CDR2 YYNGEE. The CDR3 covers 16 residues.

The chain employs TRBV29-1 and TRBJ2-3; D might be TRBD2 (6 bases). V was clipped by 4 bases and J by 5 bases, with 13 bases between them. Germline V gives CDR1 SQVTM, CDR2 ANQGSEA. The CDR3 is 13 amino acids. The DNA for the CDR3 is TGCAGCGTTGGGCCCACGGAGGGAGATACGCAGTATTTT. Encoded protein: CSVGPTEGDTQYF.